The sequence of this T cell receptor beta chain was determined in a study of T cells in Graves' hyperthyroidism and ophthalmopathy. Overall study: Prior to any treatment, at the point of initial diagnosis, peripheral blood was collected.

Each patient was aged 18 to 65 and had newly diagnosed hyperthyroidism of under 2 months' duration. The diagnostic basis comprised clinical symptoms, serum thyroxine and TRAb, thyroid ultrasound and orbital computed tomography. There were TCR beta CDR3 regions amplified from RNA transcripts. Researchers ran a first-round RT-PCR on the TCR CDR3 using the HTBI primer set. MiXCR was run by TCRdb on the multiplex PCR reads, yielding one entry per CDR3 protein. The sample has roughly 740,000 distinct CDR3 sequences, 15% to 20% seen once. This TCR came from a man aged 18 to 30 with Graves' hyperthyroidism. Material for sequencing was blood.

CDR3 sequence (DNA): TGTGCCAGTAGTATAGGTGAGGGTACTGAAGCTTTCTTT. Protein: CASSIGEGTEAFF. The chain links TRBV19 to TRBJ1-1; D unclear. V was cut by 1 base and J by 5 bases, with 8 bases left in between. CDR1 is LNHDA and CDR2 is SQIVND in the germline V gene (reference sequence). The CDR3 covers 13 residues.